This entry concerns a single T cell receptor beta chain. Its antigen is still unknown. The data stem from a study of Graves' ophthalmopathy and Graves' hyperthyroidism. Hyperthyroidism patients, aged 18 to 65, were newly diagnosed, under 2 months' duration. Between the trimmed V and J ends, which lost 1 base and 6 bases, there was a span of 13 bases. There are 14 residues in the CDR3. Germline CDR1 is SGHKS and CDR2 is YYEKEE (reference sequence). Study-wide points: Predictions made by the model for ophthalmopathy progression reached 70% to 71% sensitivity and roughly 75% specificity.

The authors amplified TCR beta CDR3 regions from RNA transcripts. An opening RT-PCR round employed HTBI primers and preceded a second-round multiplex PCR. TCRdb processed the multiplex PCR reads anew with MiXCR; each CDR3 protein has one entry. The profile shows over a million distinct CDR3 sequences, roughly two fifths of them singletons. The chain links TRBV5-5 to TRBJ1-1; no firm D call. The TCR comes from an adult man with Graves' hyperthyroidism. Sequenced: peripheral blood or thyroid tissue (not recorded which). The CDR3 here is CASSLWGTGSEAFF. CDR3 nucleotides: TGTGCCAGCAGCTTGTGGGGTACGGGCTCTGAAGCTTTCTTT.